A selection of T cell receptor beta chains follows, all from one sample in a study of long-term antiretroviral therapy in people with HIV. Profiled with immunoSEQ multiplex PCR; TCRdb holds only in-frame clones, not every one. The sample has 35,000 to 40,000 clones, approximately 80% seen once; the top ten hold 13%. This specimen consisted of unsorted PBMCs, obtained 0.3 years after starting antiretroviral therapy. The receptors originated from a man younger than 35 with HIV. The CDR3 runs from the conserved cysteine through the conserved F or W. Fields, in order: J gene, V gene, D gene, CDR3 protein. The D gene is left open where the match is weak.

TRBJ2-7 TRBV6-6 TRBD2 CASRPLAGGSYEQYF
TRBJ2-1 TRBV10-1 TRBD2 CASSEETSGVSYNEQFF
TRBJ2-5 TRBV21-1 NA CASSKGGWKGAQSRETQYF
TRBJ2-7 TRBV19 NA CASSMAGEPYEQYF
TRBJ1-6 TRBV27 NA CASSFAGISPLHF
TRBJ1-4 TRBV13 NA CASSPEGGEKLFF
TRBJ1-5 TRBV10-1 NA CASMWQGRSNQPQHF
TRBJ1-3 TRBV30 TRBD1 CAWSPGTGSGNTIYF
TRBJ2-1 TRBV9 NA CASSAEVSLGNEQFF
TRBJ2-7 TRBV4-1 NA CASSQEGEQYF
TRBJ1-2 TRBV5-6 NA CASSWGNGYTF
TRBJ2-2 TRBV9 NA CASGPSGGELFF
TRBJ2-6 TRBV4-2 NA CASSQEPDSGANVLTF
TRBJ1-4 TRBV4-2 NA CASSQASGQVHEKLFF
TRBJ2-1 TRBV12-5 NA CASGFRGIGTYNEQFF
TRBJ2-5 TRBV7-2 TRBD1 CASSTPTGQGTQYF
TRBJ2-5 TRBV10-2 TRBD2 CASSELGLAGDRETQYF
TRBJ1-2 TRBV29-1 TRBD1 CSGLSGTGDGYTF
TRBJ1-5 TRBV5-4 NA CASSLDLNQPQHF
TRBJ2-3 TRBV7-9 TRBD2 CASSLGGTSGSTDTQYF
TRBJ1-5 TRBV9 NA CASSVAALGNQPQHF
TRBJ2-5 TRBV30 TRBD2 CAWSVHRRESETQYF
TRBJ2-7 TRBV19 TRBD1 CASRAGQGNEQYF
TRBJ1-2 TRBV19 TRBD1 CASTGTDNYGYTF
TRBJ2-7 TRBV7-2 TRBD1 CASTRDRRDYEQYF
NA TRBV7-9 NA CASSSEDSYEQYF
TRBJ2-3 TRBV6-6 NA CASSQDPTVTDTQYF
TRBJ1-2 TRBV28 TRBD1 CASSLVTGVDGYTF
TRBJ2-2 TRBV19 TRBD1 CASGTGTGGTGELFF
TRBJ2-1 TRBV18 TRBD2 CASSPPGLAGGKNEQFF
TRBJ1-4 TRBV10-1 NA CANQDSVNEKLFF
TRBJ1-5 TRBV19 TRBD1 CASSIRDSQGRQPQHF
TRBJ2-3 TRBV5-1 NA CASRQLGGLDTQYF
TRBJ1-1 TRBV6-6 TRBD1 CASSWGQGNTEAFF
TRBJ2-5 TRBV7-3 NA CASSLVGSGASQETQYF
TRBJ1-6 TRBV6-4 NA CASSAGDNSPLHF
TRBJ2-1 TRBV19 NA CASSAGGSSYNEQFF
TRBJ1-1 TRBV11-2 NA CASSLQGMSTEAFF
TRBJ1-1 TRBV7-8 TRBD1 CASSFRTGRTEAFF
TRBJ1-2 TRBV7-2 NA CASSLARRGNNYGYTF
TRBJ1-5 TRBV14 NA CASSQDPRDGGLRNQPQHF
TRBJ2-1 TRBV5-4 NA CASSPVRGRGLYNEQFF
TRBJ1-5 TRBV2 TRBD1 CASRADRGAQKPQHF
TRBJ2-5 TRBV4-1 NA CASSQTQRGETQYF
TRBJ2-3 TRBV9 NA CASNGGLSTDTQYF
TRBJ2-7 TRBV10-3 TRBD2 CAISESSMASGKRYEQYF
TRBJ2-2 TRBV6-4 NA CASSAGDTGELFF
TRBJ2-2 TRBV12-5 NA CASVQGGELFF
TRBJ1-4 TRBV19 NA CASSMRANEKLFF
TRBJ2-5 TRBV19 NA CASRLIGGETQYF
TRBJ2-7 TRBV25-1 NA CASGDGTYEQYF
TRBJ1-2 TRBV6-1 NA CASSYYTF
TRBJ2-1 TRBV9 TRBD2 CASSVGISGRAYNEQFF
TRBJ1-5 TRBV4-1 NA CASSQEAHLSAQPQHF
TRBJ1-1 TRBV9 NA CASSGTTAEAFF
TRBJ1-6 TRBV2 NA CASIPGHSYNSPLHF
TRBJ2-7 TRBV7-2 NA CASSPVTRSSYEQYF
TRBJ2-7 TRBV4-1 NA CASSQAGVPEQYF
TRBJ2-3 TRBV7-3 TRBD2 CASSSGLAVRTDTQYF